This paragraph covers one T cell receptor beta chain sequence. The entry originates in a study of blood T cell repertoires in COVID-19. Study context: PBMCs, B-cell-depleted T cells, or T cells were the source of the cDNA or gDNA that made up the material.

Data came from immunoSEQ multiplex PCR; TCRdb stores just in-frame clones and leaves some out. The repertoire has over 150,000 clones, roughly 89% of them found once; the top ten carry over 3.5%. The CDR3 extends over 16 amino acids. Germline V gives CDR1 LGHNA, CDR2 YNFKEQ. V dropped 3 bases and J dropped 0; count of bases not matched to a gene: 0. Sequenced sample: peripheral blood. The receptor was isolated from a woman aged 55-70 years who had recovered from COVID-19. This chain links TRBV4-2 with TRBJ1-6, with TRBD1 matching 9 bases. The CDR3 is CASSQDRGSYNSPLHF. In DNA form, the CDR3 reads TGTGCCAGCAGCCAGGACAGGGGCTCCTATAATTCACCCCTCCACTTT.